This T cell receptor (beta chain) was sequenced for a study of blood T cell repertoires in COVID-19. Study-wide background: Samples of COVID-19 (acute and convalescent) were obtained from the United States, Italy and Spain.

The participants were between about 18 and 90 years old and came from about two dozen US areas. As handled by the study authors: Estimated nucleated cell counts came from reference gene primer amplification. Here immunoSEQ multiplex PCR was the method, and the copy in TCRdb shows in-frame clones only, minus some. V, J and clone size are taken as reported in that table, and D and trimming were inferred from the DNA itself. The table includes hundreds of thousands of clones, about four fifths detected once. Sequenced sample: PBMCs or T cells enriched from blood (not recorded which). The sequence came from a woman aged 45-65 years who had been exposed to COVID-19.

CDR3 region: CSARDSPTQYF. The CDR3 bases are TGCAGTGCTAGAGATAGTCCTACGCAGTATTTT. The rearrangement links TRBV20-1 to TRBJ2-3, with D unresolved. With 0 bases removed from V and 8 bases from J, the gap between germline ends came to 6 bases. The CDR3 length is 11 residues. Germline values: CDR1 DFQATT, CDR2 SNEGSKA (reference sequence).